Given below is one T cell receptor (beta chain) in context. Its specificity is not known. The sample comes from a study of shared clonotypes between healthy human individuals. Study-level findings and limits: The four-donor shared clonotypes exceeded non-shared clonotypes in generation probability, with non-shared ones scoring lower.

This CDR3 contains 17 residues. Germline lookup yields CDR1 SEHNR and CDR2 FQNEAQ (reference sequence). V lost 1 base and J lost 6, with 20 bases in between. For each subset, genomic DNA was distributed in equal portions over several immunoSEQ plates. Profiled with immunoSEQ multiplex PCR; TCRdb holds only in-frame clones, not every one. The repertoire consists of 400,000 to 600,000 clones, with about 96% occurring once and the leading ten covering around 0.067%. Naive CD45RA+ and memory CD45RA-negative subsets were split from CD4+ cells. Material: naive CD4+ T cells sorted from blood. Subset given: CD45RA+ positively selected. This clonotype originated in a young woman in good health. This rearrangement joins TRBV7-9 to TRBJ2-3; D is perhaps TRBD2 (6 bases). CDR3 protein: CASSLVLGSSVSDTQYF. In nucleotides, the CDR3 is TGTGCCAGCAGCTTAGTTTTGGGGTCTAGCGTGTCGGATACGCAGTATTTT.